The rows below give T cell receptor beta chains drawn from one sample of a study of T cells after yellow fever vaccination. In TCRdb, the 5' RACE reads were re-called with MiXCR into one record per CDR3 protein. The data show about 330,000 distinct CDR3 sequences, about 4% seen once. The sample here was PBMCs, taken 5 days after the yellow fever booster vaccination. Receptors were obtained from a man aged 18 to 30 who received the YFV17D yellow fever vaccine. Each CDR3 is given with its conserved first and last residue. A D gene is named only where the DNA matches it firmly. Size values are once, few and many counts, or a class for expanded clones, and some rows have none.

cdr3_length: 15
d_call: NA
clone_size: few
v_call: TRBV6-5
j_call: TRBJ1-2
cdr3_nt: TGTGCCAGCAGTAGAGTACCCGGTGGGGACGAGGACTACACCTTC
cdr3_aa: CASSRVPGGDEDYTF

cdr3_length: 15
d_call: TRBD1
clone_size: many
v_call: TRBV20-1
j_call: TRBJ2-7
cdr3_nt: TGCAGTGCTAGCCTCCCGGGACAGGGCGCGTACGAGCAGTACTTC
cdr3_aa: CSASLPGQGAYEQYF

cdr3_length: 12
d_call: NA
clone_size: NA
v_call: TRBV10-3
j_call: TRBJ1-4
cdr3_nt: TGTGCCATCCATGATGGGTGGGAAAAACTGTTTTTT
cdr3_aa: CAIHDGWEKLFF

cdr3_length: 14
d_call: TRBD1
clone_size: many
v_call: TRBV10-3
j_call: TRBJ1-4
cdr3_nt: TGTGCCATCAGTCCGGGACAGGGTAATGAAAAACTGTTTTTT
cdr3_aa: CAISPGQGNEKLFF

cdr3_length: 16
d_call: NA
clone_size: few
v_call: TRBV4-3
j_call: TRBJ2-5
cdr3_nt: TGCGCCAGCAGCCAAGATTTTTACGGAGGCGCAGAGACCCAGTACTTC
cdr3_aa: CASSQDFYGGAETQYF

cdr3_length: 14
d_call: TRBD1
clone_size: few
v_call: TRBV20-1
j_call: TRBJ1-6
cdr3_nt: TGCAGTGCAACCGGACAGGTTGATAATTCACCCCTCCACTTT
cdr3_aa: CSATGQVDNSPLHF

cdr3_length: 16
d_call: NA
clone_size: NA
v_call: TRBV7-8
j_call: TRBJ1-5
cdr3_nt: TGTGCCAGCAGCTTAGGGGGGGGATATAGCAATCAGCCCCAGCATTTT
cdr3_aa: CASSLGGGYSNQPQHF

cdr3_length: 13
d_call: TRBD1
clone_size: few
v_call: TRBV6-1
j_call: TRBJ2-7
cdr3_nt: TGTGCCAGCAGTGCCCGGACAGGGGCCGAGCAGTACTTC
cdr3_aa: CASSARTGAEQYF

cdr3_length: 14
d_call: NA
clone_size: few
v_call: TRBV3-1
j_call: TRBJ1-1
cdr3_nt: TGTGCCAGCAGCCCCCTCAGGGGAGCCACTGAAGCTTTCTTT
cdr3_aa: CASSPLRGATEAFF

cdr3_length: 16
d_call: TRBD2
clone_size: few
v_call: TRBV5-6
j_call: TRBJ2-5
cdr3_nt: TGTGCCAGCAGCTTGCGGGCGGGGGGAGGCGAAGAGACCCAGTACTTC
cdr3_aa: CASSLRAGGGEETQYF

cdr3_length: 15
d_call: NA
clone_size: NA
v_call: TRBV5-1
j_call: TRBJ2-3
cdr3_nt: TGCGCCAGCTGTTCCGAATACCTGACAGAGGTTACGCAGTATTTT
cdr3_aa: CASCSEYLTEVTQYF

cdr3_length: 17
d_call: TRBD1
clone_size: NA
v_call: TRBV7-9
j_call: TRBJ2-6
cdr3_nt: TGTGCCAGCAGCTTAAGGGACAGGGGATCTGGGGCCAACGTCCTGACTTTC
cdr3_aa: CASSLRDRGSGANVLTF

cdr3_length: 10
d_call: NA
clone_size: few
v_call: TRBV9
j_call: TRBJ2-5
cdr3_nt: TGTGCCAGCGGGGAAGAGACCCAGTACTTC
cdr3_aa: CASGEETQYF

cdr3_length: 14
d_call: NA
clone_size: few
v_call: TRBV2
j_call: TRBJ1-4
cdr3_nt: TGTGCCAGCAGTGAACAGAAAACTAATGAAAAACTGTTTTTT
cdr3_aa: CASSEQKTNEKLFF

cdr3_length: 12
d_call: TRBD1
clone_size: NA
v_call: TRBV12-3/TRBV12-4
j_call: TRBJ2-3
cdr3_nt: TGTGCCAGCAGGCCCACAGGGGCCACGCAGTATTTT
cdr3_aa: CASRPTGATQYF

cdr3_length: 15
d_call: NA
clone_size: few
v_call: TRBV7-9
j_call: TRBJ1-4
cdr3_nt: TGTGCCAGCAGCTCACCAGGGGCGACTAATGAAAAACTGTTTTTT
cdr3_aa: CASSSPGATNEKLFF

cdr3_length: 15
d_call: NA
clone_size: many
v_call: TRBV29-1
j_call: TRBJ2-1
cdr3_nt: TGCAGCGTTGCACCCCACGGGGCTCATGCCGATGAGCAGTTCTTC
cdr3_aa: CSVAPHGAHADEQFF